These 24 T cell receptor beta chains share one sample of origin, sequenced in a study of T cell responses to AZD1222 COVID-19 vaccine. The assay was immunoSEQ multiplex PCR, and TCRdb's table has in-frame clones only and misses some. Among around 120,000 clones listed, 70% to 90% were seen once. Source: peripheral blood, taken on day 0 of AZD1222 vaccination. These receptors were taken from an adult in good health.

The V and J genes are TRBV5-6 and TRBJ2-7; either TRBD1 or TRBD2 may fit D (5 bases each). V gave up 4 bases and J gave up 6 bases, with 20 bases separating them. This CDR3 comprises 15 residues. CDR1 is SGHDT, CDR2 YYEEEE, per germline. CDR3 protein: CASSGGRRIGGEQYF. CDR3 nucleotides: TGTGCCAGCAGCGGGGGACGGCGCATTGGTGGCGAGCAGTACTTC. The variable domain in full, completed from reference TRBV5-6 and TRBJ2-7, reads DAGVTQSPTHLIKTRGQQVTLRCSPKSGHDTVSWYQQALGQGPQFIFQYYEEEERQRGNFPDRFSGHQFPNYSSELNVNALLLGDSALYLCASSGGRRIGGEQYFGPGTRLTVT.

The chain has TRBV7-3 and TRBJ2-3, with 12 bases that match TRBD2. CDR3 length: 16 residues. The V and J ends lost 4 bases and 6 bases, in that order; junction bases with no gene match: 8. Germline assignment: CDR1 SGHTA and CDR2 FQGTGA. CDR3 coding DNA: TGTGCCAGCAGCTCCCCTAGCGGGGGGGCCGAGGATACGCAGTATTTT. This sequence encodes CASSSPSGGAEDTQYF. Together with reference TRBV7-3 and TRBJ2-3, the CDR3 gives the full variable domain: GAGVSQTPSNKVTEKGKYVELRCDPISGHTALYWYRQSLGQGPEFLIYFQGTGAADDSGLPNDRFFAVRPEGSVSTLKIQRTERGDSAVYLCASSSPSGGAEDTQYFGPGTRLTVL.

V gene TRBV19 combines with J gene TRBJ1-1; D uncertain. The germline CDR1 and CDR2 sequences are LNHDA and SQIVND (reference sequence). Trimming shortened V by 8 bases and J by 11 bases, and 27 bases separated the two germline ends. This CDR3 has 15 residues. CDR3 coding DNA: TGTGCCAGTGCCCCGGCAGCCCAGTCCATTACGAGGGCTTTCTTT. It is translated as CASAPAAQSITRAFF.

The V gene is TRBV6-6, the J gene TRBJ1-5; the D gene is possibly TRBD1 (6 bases). The CDR3 is 16 amino acids. The V gene's germline CDR1 is MNHNY and CDR2 SVGAGI (reference sequence). Trimming shortened V by 5 bases and J by 0 bases, and 14 bases separated the two germline ends. This chain's CDR3 is CASSPPYRDSNQPQHF. The CDR3 DNA sequence: TGTGCCAGCAGTCCTCCTTACAGGGATAGCAATCAGCCCCAGCATTTT.

This rearrangement joins TRBV5-1 to TRBJ1-2; unclear D gene. This CDR3 is built from 14 residues. Germline lookup yields CDR1 SGHRS and CDR2 YFSETQ. Trimming took off 0 bases at V and 6 bases at J, with 12 bases between the two ends. DNA of the CDR3: TGCGCCAGCAGCTTGGGAGCCGGGGATGATGGCTACACCTTC. Translated, it gives CASSLGAGDDGYTF.

The chain is built from TRBV4-1 and TRBJ1-2; D not certain. This CDR3 is built from 14 residues. The germline V gene encodes CDR1 MGHRA and CDR2 YSYEKL. Trimming pared 3 bases from V and 5 bases from J, leaving 13 bases between. CDR3 in DNA: TGCGCCAGCAGCCAGCCGGGGAGTCGGTATGGCTACACCTTC. Its translation: CASSQPGSRYGYTF.

The genes are TRBV18 and TRBJ1-5; TRBD1 is a possible D gene (5 bases). The CDR3 is 18 amino acids. Germline values: CDR1 KGHSH, CDR2 LQKENI. The ends were cut back, 1 base at V and 7 bases at J, with 23 bases in the middle. In DNA, the CDR3 is TGTGCCAGCTCACCACTCCCGGCACAGGTCCGGCAAGGGCAGCCCCAGCATTTT. The encoded protein is CASSPLPAQVRQGQPQHF.

This chain uses TRBV5-1 with TRBJ2-6; no clear D gene. The germline CDR1 and CDR2 sequences are SGHRS and YFSETQ. The CDR3 loop spans 16 amino acids. Trimming pared 1 base from V and 2 bases from J, leaving 10 bases between. CDR3 sequence reads: CASSLNKGTGANVLTF. CDR3 sequence (DNA): TGCGCCAGCAGCTTGAATAAGGGAACTGGGGCCAACGTCCTGACTTTC. Full variable domain (missing parts from reference TRBV5-1 and TRBJ2-6): KAGVTQTPRYLIKTRGQQVTLSCSPISGHRSVSWYQQTPGQGLQFLFEYFSETQRNKGNFPGRFSGRQFSNSRSEMNVSTLELGDSALYLCASSLNKGTGANVLTFGAGSRLTVL.

The chain couples TRBV9 to TRBJ1-4; D call uncertain. CDR3 length: 15 residues. V was trimmed by 4 bases and J by 0 bases, leaving 10 bases between them. Germline lookup yields CDR1 SGDLS and CDR2 YYNGEE. The CDR3 loop reads CASSLVGATNEKLFF. DNA for the CDR3: TGTGCCAGCAGCTTGGTCGGAGCAACTAATGAAAAACTGTTTTTT. Supplemented by reference TRBV9 and TRBJ1-4, the full variable domain reads DSGVTQTPKHLITATGQRVTLRCSPRSGDLSVYWYQQSLDQGLQFLIQYYNGEERAKGNILERFSAQQFPDLHSELNLSSLELGDSALYFCASSLVGATNEKLFFGSGTQLSVL.

The count of this clone is one. The gene calls are TRBV7-8 and TRBJ2-3; 9 bases are a match to TRBD1. The trim removed 5 bases at V and 1 base at J, leaving 4 bases unmatched. This CDR3 has 15 residues. CDR1 is SGHVS, CDR2 FQNEAQ, per germline. The CDR3 spells CASSPRTGGTDTQYF. The CDR3 coding sequence is TGTGCCAGCAGCCCTCGGACAGGGGGCACAGATACGCAGTATTTT.

The chain recombines TRBV19 with TRBJ2-3, with 7 bases fitting TRBD2. The CDR3 consists of 16 residues. Unmatched junction bases numbered 10, after V lost 5 bases and J lost 2 bases. CDR1 and CDR2 (germline): LNHDA, SQIVND (reference sequence). The chain's CDR3 is CASSPRASGITDTQYF. In DNA form, the CDR3 reads TGTGCCAGTAGTCCCCGGGCTAGCGGAATCACAGATACGCAGTATTTT.

This clone appeared once. V gene TRBV7-9 combines with J gene TRBJ2-7; D remains ambiguous. Trimming shortened V by 5 bases and J by 6 bases, and 11 bases separated the two germline ends. CDR3 length: 12 amino acids. The germline V gene has CDR1 SEHNR and CDR2 FQNEAQ (reference sequence). CDR3 in DNA: TGTGCCAGCAGCAAGACTCTGGCCGAGCAGTACTTC. Translating it yields CASSKTLAEQYF.

In this sample, this clone turned up once. The chain links TRBV5-1 to TRBJ1-2; 8 positions agree with TRBD1. Germline assignment: CDR1 SGHRS and CDR2 YFSETQ. Germline trimming cut 4 bases from V and 7 bases from J; bases unmatched to any gene: 9. This CDR3 is 14 amino acids long. CDR3 amino acids: CASSLGQGVSGYTF. In DNA form, the CDR3 reads TGCGCCAGCAGCCTAGGACAGGGCGTGAGTGGCTACACCTTC.

The chain has TRBV7-9 and TRBJ1-2; TRBD1 agrees at 7 bases. Germline CDR1 reads SEHNR; CDR2 reads FQNEAQ (reference sequence). After removal of 5 bases from V and 2 bases from J, the junction contained 14 bases not matched to a gene. The CDR3 extends over 17 amino acids. Here the CDR3 DNA reads TGTGCCAGCAGCGGACATGCGGGACAGAGTGAGAACTATGGCTACACCTTC. Translation gives CASSGHAGQSENYGYTF.

The chain uses TRBV4-1 and TRBJ1-4; TRBD1 aligns across 9 bases. The CDR3 length is 17 residues. V lost 4 bases to trimming and J lost 2 bases; unmatched junction nucleotides: 8. CDR1 MGHRA and CDR2 YSYEKL come from the germline V gene. The DNA for the CDR3 is TGCGCCAGCAGCCCGACCGGGACAGGGCGTACTAATGAAAAACTGTTTTTT. Protein: CASSPTGTGRTNEKLFF.

V gene TRBV19 combines with J gene TRBJ1-4, with 7 bases matching TRBD1. From germline, CDR1 is LNHDA and CDR2 SQIVND (reference sequence). The CDR3 has 16 residues. V gave up 7 bases and J gave up 6 bases; unmatched junction bases: 14. CDR3 region: CASTPSMTRGDEKLFF. CDR3 nucleotide sequence: TGTGCCAGTACCCCTAGTATGACCAGGGGGGATGAAAAACTGTTTTTT. Filled out from reference TRBV19 and TRBJ1-4, the complete variable domain reads DGGITQSPKYLFRKEGQNVTLSCEQNLNHDAMYWYRQDPGQGLRLIYYSQIVNDFQKGDIAEGYSVSREKKESFPLTVTSAQKNPTAFYLCASTPSMTRGDEKLFFGSGTQLSVL.

V usage is TRBV24-1 and J usage is TRBJ2-1; 8 positions match TRBD2. V shed 5 bases, J shed 4 bases, and the junction held 6 bases outside the gene matches. This CDR3 spans 15 amino acids. Germline CDR1 is KGHDR and CDR2 is SFDVKD. Here the CDR3 reads CATSVSGGRYNEQFF. The CDR3 DNA reads TGTGCCACCAGTGTCTCGGGAGGGCGATACAATGAGCAGTTCTTC.

The chain couples TRBV30 to TRBJ1-5; no definite D call. Trimming removed 4 bases at V and 5 bases at J, with 12 bases between. The CDR3 is 13 residues long. Germline CDR1 is GTSNPN and CDR2 is SVGIG (reference sequence). This CDR3 reads CAWTLGAHQPQHF. The CDR3, as DNA: TGTGCCTGGACTTTGGGTGCCCATCAGCCCCAGCATTTT. Based on the CDR3 plus reference TRBV30 and TRBJ1-5, the full variable domain is SQTIHQWPATLVQPVGSPLSLECTVEGTSNPNLYWYRQAAGRGLQLLFYSVGIGQISSEVPQNLSASRPQDRQFILSSKKLLLSDSGFYLCAWTLGAHQPQHFGDGTRLSIL.

This chain joins TRBV2 and TRBJ2-5, with TRBD2 identical over 11 bases. After removal of 4 bases from V and 1 base from J, the junction contained 5 bases not matched to a gene. The CDR3 runs to 16 residues. Per the germline V gene, CDR1 is SNHLY and CDR2 is FYNNEI. The CDR3 sequence is CASSVGLAGLQETQYF. The CDR3 DNA follows: TGTGCCAGCAGTGTAGGACTAGCGGGCCTCCAAGAGACCCAGTACTTC.

The chain recombines TRBV6-2 or TRBV6-3 with TRBJ1-1; D uncertain. The V gene lost 6 bases and the J gene lost 5 bases, with 19 bases spanning the gap. The germline V gene has CDR1 MNHEY and CDR2 SVGEGT. The CDR3 runs 15 residues. The CDR3 coding sequence is TGTGCCAGCAGCCCTCTTCCCCCCTTGATGACTGAAGCTTTCTTT. It yields the protein CASSPLPPLMTEAFF.

The V gene is TRBV19, the J gene TRBJ2-1; TRBD2 matches at 7 bases. Trimming cost V 3 bases and J 5 bases; bases outside gene matches: 7. Per germline, CDR1 LNHDA and CDR2 SQIVND (reference sequence). CDR3 length equals 15 residues. DNA of the CDR3: TGTGCCAGTAGTATTTCGGCTAGCGGAAACAATGAGCAGTTCTTC. Amino acids: CASSISASGNNEQFF.

The chain uses TRBV4-1 and TRBJ2-1; unclear D gene. V was shortened by 0 bases and J by 6 bases, with 9 bases between the two germline ends. CDR1 is MGHRA and CDR2 is YSYEKL in the germline V gene. The CDR3 totals 14 residues. The CDR3: CASSQDSQRNEQFF. CDR3 in DNA: TGCGCCAGCAGCCAAGATTCACAGCGCAATGAGCAGTTCTTC.

This clone is a singleton in its sample. The CDR3 bases are TGTGCCAGTGCCCCTCTGGACAGGGGGCTTAACGGGGAGCTGTTTTTT. Translated, it gives CASAPLDRGLNGELFF. The chain carries TRBV19 and TRBJ2-2; 11 nucleotides line up with TRBD1. The CDR3 has 16 amino acids. Trimming removed 8 bases from V and 7 bases from J; junction bases left unmatched: 12. CDR1 is LNHDA and CDR2 is SQIVND in the germline V gene (reference sequence).

The genes are TRBV4-3 and TRBJ2-1; 12 bases are a match to TRBD2. The CDR3 loop spans 18 amino acids. J was trimmed by 4 bases and V by 0 bases; bases with no gene match: 7. The germline V gene has CDR1 LGHNA and CDR2 YSLEER. The chain's CDR3 is CASSQDLTSGGLYNEQFF. DNA for the CDR3: TGCGCCAGCAGCCAAGATCTGACTAGCGGGGGACTTTACAATGAGCAGTTCTTC.